This T cell receptor (beta chain) derives from a study of long-term antiretroviral therapy in people with HIV (dated by TCRdb to 2021 to 2024). As for the study more broadly: Collection of the earliest samples took place about a decade ahead of the 2015 WHO recommendation for immediate ART, at a time when ART was typically delayed until CD4 counts fell. The cohort contributed roughly 200 cryopreserved PBMC samples from 30 adults with confirmed HIV infection, collected serially over a mean of around 6 years (range 1-12). No cross-contamination during QIAcube processing was shown when test extractions of a monoclonal T-cell line were performed alongside 30 to 40 polyclonal samples. Among the approximately 32 participants with HIV, approximately 10 were female. A retrospective serial study tested whether ART initiation and durable HIV suppression were associated with changes in peripheral blood TRB repertoire composition and diversity.

What the authors observed across the whole study: ART initiation was associated with a significant increase in TRB diversity, but diversity stayed significantly below transplant donor controls even after long-term ART. The samples span the years 2004 to 2017, and the ART regimens used at that time may not be as effective as current regimens. Because cell numbers in pre-ART samples were limited, unsorted PBMC were profiled instead of sorted CD4+ and CD8+ T cells. The repertoire was dominated across all time points by expanded TRB clones identified before ART initiation, although this dominance was seen to fluctuate and to decrease in many PLHIV after ART. Limited PBMC availability meant only the TCR beta chain was sequenced, without alpha chain pairing. Inferences about post-ART repertoire changes are limited because no data were available on ART adherence, viral resistance or therapy changes. Narrower CDR3 length ranges were observed in HIV repertoires than in controls, and an antigen-experienced repertoire with only a slight naive shift after ART was suggested by the network structure.

The immunoSEQ hsTCRB v3.0 assay was used at survey level resolution to sequence the TRB variable region. TRB sequencing targeted a depth of about 40,000-50,000 T-cell genomes per sample. Pooled TRB libraries were sequenced on an Illumina MiSeq with a v3 150-cycle kit. In the paper's pipeline: Repertoire analysis ran in R within a reproducible Nextflow workflow covering QC, data transformation and analysis. LymphoSeq2, an R package for exploring AIRR-Seq data, was used to implement custom analyses. A handful of samples that produced fewer than 5000 total TRB sequences were removed, so about 200 HIV repertoires were analyzed. Among the roughly 190 retained HIV repertoires, roughly 60 were collected before ART initiation and about 130 were collected after ART initiation. Repertoires were downsampled to 5000 TRB nucleotide sequences, with summary statistics averaged over 100 downsampling iterations. Only TRB sequences with CDR3 regions of at least seven amino acids were retained for analysis. Diversity was measured with a Shannon entropy-derived clonality score and the Gini coefficient. In the repertoire networks, any two of the top 5000 CDR3 amino acid sequences were connected whenever the two sequences differed by an edit distance of one. For TRB CDR3 amino acid sequences, antigen specificity groups and MHC restriction were predicted with GLIPH2. CDR3 amino acid sequences were matched against VDJdb and McPAS-TCR to flag known CMV, EBV, HIV or tissue antigen associations. Pre-ART, post-ART and control groups were compared with Wilcoxon signed-rank tests and Holm-Bonferroni correction. In its TCRdb copy, this immuneACCESS table keeps in-frame sequences only and misses some clones. Where compared with another copy, unresolved V genes explain less than half of these, and the others have no known cause. V and J calls and clone size are copied from that table; D and trimming were computed from the DNA. This sample comprises around 21,000 clones, approximately 90% of them detected only once. The ten top clones hold 9.2% of the sample.

V sheds 3 bases and J sheds 12 bases, leaving 17 bases between their ends. Sequences KGHSH (CDR1) and LQKENI (CDR2) are obtained from the germline V gene. Including the terminal cysteine and phenylalanine, the CDR3 comprises 13 residues. Only the CDR3 DNA is retained, 39 bases long and in frame from the first base. Concerning this clone itself: Its antigen is unknown. No much larger clonotype is one base removed from it; base qualities were not supplied.

To be included, a participant needed at least one PBMC sample from before ART initiation plus at least two post-ART samples. All participants with HIV were treated in the United States of America. Before DNA extraction, cryopreserved samples of about 1-10 million PBMC were thawed and washed. At the time of the earliest PBMC sample, participants with HIV were aged between roughly 23 and 60 years. Per participant, PBMC samples came from 1-4 timepoints prior to ART initiation and 2-8 timepoints following ART initiation, for a median of 7 samples. For every participant, serial HIV viral load, CD4+ T-cell count, ART history and demographic data were obtained. A Qiagen kit on a QIAcube was used to extract genomic DNA from unsorted PBMC, with samples processed in batches of 12.

Here the chain combines TRBV18 and TRBJ1-2, with TRBD1 tentatively as D gene (6 bases match). The source was unsorted PBMCs, collected 4.4 years before starting antiretroviral therapy. The sequence was obtained from a woman in her twenties or thirties with HIV. In nucleotides, the sequence is TGTGCCAGCTCACCGTCAGGGGCTCGGGGCAACACCTTC. The encoded protein is CASSPSGARGNTF. Beyond the CDR3, the reference TRBV18 and TRBJ1-2 genes provide the residues; the full variable domain reads: NAGVMQNPRHLVRRRGQEARLRCSPMKGHSHVYWYRQLPEEGLKFMVYLQKENIIDESGMPKERFSAEFPKEGPSILRIQQVVRGDSAAYFCASSPSGARGNTFGSGTRLTVV.